The 11 T cell receptor beta chains presented below share a single source sample, sequenced in a study of blood T cell repertoires in COVID-19. Measured with immunoSEQ multiplex PCR; TCRdb has only the in-frame clones, and not every one. The table lists fewer than 450,000 clones, around 87% of them singletons. The sequencing input was peripheral blood. Receptors originate from a woman aged 50 to 60 with COVID-19, enrolled during active disease.

This rearrangement joins TRBV7-9 to TRBJ2-1, with D possibly matching TRBD1 (5 bases). The CDR3 loop spans 15 amino acids. V dropped 1 base and J dropped 4 bases, with 11 bases sitting between them. Germline CDR1 and CDR2: SEHNR and FQNEAQ (reference sequence). The chain's CDR3 is CASSLVQGRYNEQFF. CDR3 DNA sequence: TGTGCCAGCAGCTTAGTGCAGGGTCGTTACAATGAGCAGTTCTTC.

Concerning this clone: This CDR3 is also generated by other DNA sequences in the sample. This rearrangement joins TRBV9 to TRBJ2-7; D is perhaps TRBD1 (6 bases). Per germline, CDR1 SGDLS and CDR2 YYNGEE. CDR3 length equals 14 residues. Trimming took off 0 bases at V and 3 bases at J, with 10 bases between the two ends. This chain's CDR3 is CASSVAAGDYEQYF. The DNA for the CDR3 is TGTGCCAGCAGCGTAGCTGCAGGGGACTACGAGCAGTACTTC. The full variable domain, with the rest looked up from reference TRBV9 and TRBJ2-7, is DSGVTQTPKHLITATGQRVTLRCSPRSGDLSVYWYQQSLDQGLQFLIQYYNGEERAKGNILERFSAQQFPDLHSELNLSSLELGDSALYFCASSVAAGDYEQYFGPGTRLTVT.

The chain carries TRBV5-1 and TRBJ1-6; perhaps TRBD1 as D (6 bases). The CDR3 covers 15 residues. From germline, CDR1 is SGHRS and CDR2 YFSETQ. V was clipped by 4 bases and J by 4 bases, with 12 bases between them. CDR3 region: CASSDATGYNSPLHF. The DNA for the CDR3 is TGCGCCAGCAGCGACGCGACAGGTTATAATTCACCCCTCCACTTT.

V and J are TRBV3-1 (or the pseudogene TRBV3-2) and TRBJ1-1; no reliable D call. This CDR3 is built from 17 residues. Germline loops: CDR1 LGHDT, CDR2 YNNKEL (reference sequence). Deletions cut 0 bases from V and 1 base from J, with 15 bases between. CDR3 region: CASSQDQTGLGNTEAFF. The CDR3 DNA reads as TGTGCCAGCAGCCAAGATCAGACGGGGTTGGGGAACACTGAAGCTTTCTTT.

This chain connects TRBV11-2 to TRBJ1-2; tentative D call: TRBD1 (5 bases). Germline V gene lookup returns CDR1 SGHAT and CDR2 FQNNGV. Trimming pared 1 base from V and 2 bases from J, leaving 14 bases between. The CDR3 is 16 residues long. The CDR3 nucleotides read TGTGCCAGCAGCTTAGGCATGGGGGGGACCAACTATGGCTACACCTTC. This gives the protein CASSLGMGGTNYGYTF.

This clone was counted once. The chain is built from TRBV29-1 and TRBJ2-5; D is undetermined. CDR1 is SQVTM and CDR2 is ANQGSEA in the germline V gene. The V and J ends lost 3 bases and 5 bases respectively, with 4 bases between them. The CDR3 contains 10 residues. The CDR3 region has the DNA TGCAGCGTTGATTCGGAGACCCAGTACTTC. Translating gives CSVDSETQYF.

The chain uses TRBV3-1 (or the pseudogene TRBV3-2) and TRBJ1-2; TRBD1 agrees at 8 bases. The CDR3 is 15 residues long. Germline lookup yields CDR1 LGHDT and CDR2 YNNKEL (reference sequence). V gave up 3 bases and J gave up 2 bases; unmatched junction bases: 5. CDR3 loop: CASSHGQGSNYGYTF. The CDR3 DNA is TGTGCCAGCAGCCACGGACAGGGTTCCAACTATGGCTACACCTTC.

V usage is TRBV6-5 and J usage is TRBJ2-3; perhaps TRBD1 as D (5 bases). The V end lost 10 bases, the J end lost 1 base, and 12 bases lay between the germline ends. The CDR3 length is 13 residues. CDR1 and CDR2 from the germline V gene are MNHEY and SVGAGI. Here the CDR3 DNA reads TGTGCCACCCTACGGACACGCACAGATACGCAGTATTTT. This translates into CATLRTRTDTQYF.

J is TRBJ1-5 and V is TRBV30, with no clear D. The CDR3 contains 15 residues. The V end lost 4 bases, the J end lost 4 bases, and 17 bases lay between the germline ends. CDR1 is GTSNPN, CDR2 SVGIG, per germline (reference sequence). In nucleotides, the CDR3 is TGTGCCTGGACCTCGGGAGGAGCTGTGAATCAGCCCCAGCATTTT. It specifies CAWTSGGAVNQPQHF.

This clone was picked up a small number of times. The V call is TRBV5-1, the J call TRBJ2-1; D is perhaps TRBD2 (6 bases). V was cut by 1 base and J by 8 bases, with 16 bases left in between. Germline CDR1 reads SGHRS; CDR2 reads YFSETQ. This CDR3 has 15 amino acids. DNA of the CDR3: TGCGCCAGCAGCTTGTCGTTAGCGGAGGCGGATGAGCAGTTCTTC. This sequence encodes CASSLSLAEADEQFF.

The rearrangement links TRBV15 to TRBJ2-7; D assignment may be TRBD1 or TRBD2 (7 bases each). CDR3 length: 15 residues. V was cut by 4 bases and J by 0 bases, with 13 bases left in between. Germline V CDR1 and CDR2: LNHNV, YYDKDF (reference sequence). The CDR3 is CATSIERDSSYEQYF. CDR3 nucleotide sequence: TGTGCCACCAGCATAGAGCGGGACAGCTCCTACGAGCAGTACTTC.